The clone carrying this TCR beta chain has at least ten counts. Antigen specificity is unknown. The data were taken from a study of CD8 T cells in ankylosing spondylitis. Study findings and constraints: Characteristic of ankylosing spondylitis blood, it appeared, was a TCR beta motif comprising several highly homologous variants. Matched synovial fluid from ankylosing spondylitis patients was reported to be enriched for disease-linked clones. In the blood and synovial fluid of reactive arthritis, some motif variants had been previously reported.

CDR3 length: 15 residues. Germline V gene lookup returns CDR1 SGDLS and CDR2 YYNGEE. Deletions cut 0 bases from V and 6 bases from J, with 13 bases between. By quantitative 5'-RACE with molecular barcodes, the TCR beta libraries were made. Each CDR3 protein gets one entry after TCRdb re-called the 5' RACE reads with MiXCR. This sample carries about 42,000 distinct CDR3 sequences, less than 3.5% of them seen once, and the ten largest clones take approximately 4.2%. The material sequenced was blood, either unsorted or a sorted T cell fraction (not recorded which). This receptor was obtained from a male donor with ankylosing spondylitis or in good health (not recorded which). The chain links TRBV9 to TRBJ2-1, with D maybe TRBD2 (5 bases). The CDR3 DNA reads as TGTGCCAGCAGCGTAGCGGACCCTGAGGGCAATGAGCAGTTCTTC. This encodes CASSVADPEGNEQFF. The entire variable domain, with the rest obtained from reference TRBV9 and TRBJ2-1, is as follows: DSGVTQTPKHLITATGQRVTLRCSPRSGDLSVYWYQQSLDQGLQFLIQYYNGEERAKGNILERFSAQQFPDLHSELNLSSLELGDSALYFCASSVADPEGNEQFFGPGTRLTVL.